Below are 9 T cell receptor beta chains sequenced from a single sample in a study of blood T cell repertoires in COVID-19. Measured with immunoSEQ multiplex PCR; TCRdb has only the in-frame clones, and not every one. In the table there are 45,000 to 65,000 clones, around 90% of which are singletons. The specimen sequenced was peripheral blood. The source of these receptors is a man over 45 with active COVID-19.

The chain carries TRBV19 and TRBJ1-1; 10 bases map to TRBD1. CDR1 LNHDA and CDR2 SQIVND come from the germline V gene (reference sequence). This CDR3 is 18 amino acids long. Trimming took 5 bases from V and 4 from J; bases not matched to a gene: 16. CDR3 in DNA: TGTGCCAGTAGTCCCAGGGGACAGGGGACCCCAGGGGGCACTGAAGCTTTCTTT. Translating gives CASSPRGQGTPGGTEAFF.

The chain is built from TRBV7-2 and TRBJ1-4, with D unresolved. Germline V gene lookup returns CDR1 SGHTA and CDR2 FQGNSA. The V and J ends lost 8 bases and 6 bases respectively, with 16 bases between them. The CDR3 extends over 14 amino acids. The CDR3, as DNA: TGTGCCAGCCGCCCAGAGAGGTCGCATGAAAAACTGTTTTTT. Translating it yields CASRPERSHEKLFF.

J is TRBJ1-3 and V is TRBV4-1; D is undetermined. Trimming took off 1 base at V and 4 bases at J, with 17 bases between the two ends. Germline lookup yields CDR1 MGHRA and CDR2 YSYEKL. This CDR3 spans 17 amino acids. DNA of the CDR3: TGCGCCAGCAGCCAAGTTGGGGAGGGCAGGTCAGGAAACACCATATATTTT. Residues: CASSQVGEGRSGNTIYF.

J is TRBJ2-7 and V is TRBV13; D possibly corresponds to TRBD2 (6 bases). The CDR3 runs to 14 residues. Trimming shortened V by 5 bases and J by 7 bases, and 18 bases separated the two germline ends. CDR1 PRHDT and CDR2 FYEKMQ come from the germline V gene (reference sequence). CDR3: CASSHLSGTREQYF. The CDR3 DNA is TGTGCCAGCAGCCACCTCTCAGGGACTCGGGAGCAGTACTTC. The whole variable domain, remainder taken from reference TRBV13 and TRBJ2-7, is AAGVIQSPRHLIKEKRETATLKCYPIPRHDTVYWYQQGPGQDPQFLISFYEKMQSDKGSIPDRFSAQQFSDYHSELNMSSLELGDSALYFCASSHLSGTREQYFGPGTRLTVT.

The CDR3 protein is CATSLGGSSYNEQFF. CDR3 nucleotides: TGTGCCACTAGCTTGGGGGGAAGCTCCTACAATGAGCAGTTCTTC. The rearrangement uses TRBV24-1 and TRBJ2-1; TRBD2 might be the D (6 bases). From germline, CDR1 is KGHDR and CDR2 SFDVKD. The CDR3 loop spans 15 amino acids. Trimming took 10 bases from V and 0 from J, leaving 15 bases between them.

This chain connects TRBV24-1 to TRBJ1-1; D is unresolved. V was clipped by 2 bases and J by 0 bases, with 6 bases between them. This CDR3 contains 14 residues. The germline V gene encodes CDR1 KGHDR and CDR2 SFDVKD. This CDR3 is CATSDSGLNTEAFF. As DNA, the CDR3 is TGTGCCACCAGTGATTCGGGGTTGAACACTGAAGCTTTCTTT.

V usage is TRBV5-1 and J usage is TRBJ2-1, with D possibly matching TRBD2 (6 bases). Deletions cut 2 bases from V and 8 bases from J, with 17 bases between. CDR3 length equals 15 residues. Germline V gives CDR1 SGHRS, CDR2 YFSETQ. This chain's CDR3 is CASSFSGGPSDEQFF. Here the CDR3 DNA reads TGCGCCAGCAGCTTCTCCGGGGGACCCTCCGATGAGCAGTTCTTC.

This chain joins TRBV5-8 and TRBJ1-1; no definite D call. This CDR3 is built from 15 residues. Deletions cut 3 bases from V and 1 base from J, with 13 bases between. Germline V gene lookup returns CDR1 SGHTS and CDR2 YDEGEE. CDR3 sequence: CASSYSSARNTEAFF. CDR3 DNA sequence: TGTGCCAGCAGCTACTCTTCTGCTAGGAACACTGAAGCTTTCTTT.

This clone was counted a single time. The V gene is TRBV2, the J gene TRBJ2-3; 7 nucleotides align to TRBD2. Looked up from germline, CDR1 is SNHLY and CDR2 is FYNNEI. CDR3 length equals 15 residues. V was pared by 8 bases and J by 3 bases, with 11 bases of the junction left unmatched. CDR3 loop: CASLNQVRGTDTQYF. In DNA, the CDR3 is TGTGCCAGCCTTAACCAGGTGCGGGGGACAGATACGCAGTATTTT.